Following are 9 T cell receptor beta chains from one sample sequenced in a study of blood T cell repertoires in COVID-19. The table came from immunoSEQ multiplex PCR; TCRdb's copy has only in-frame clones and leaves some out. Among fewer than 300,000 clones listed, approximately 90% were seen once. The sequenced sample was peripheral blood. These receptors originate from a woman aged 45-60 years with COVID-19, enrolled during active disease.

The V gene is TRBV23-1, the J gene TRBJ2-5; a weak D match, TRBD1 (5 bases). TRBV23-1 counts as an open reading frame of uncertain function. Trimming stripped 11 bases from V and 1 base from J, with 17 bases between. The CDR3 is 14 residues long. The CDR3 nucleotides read TGCGCCTTCGGACCGTTGGGGCTCCAAGAGACCCAGTACTTC. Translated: CAFGPLGLQETQYF.

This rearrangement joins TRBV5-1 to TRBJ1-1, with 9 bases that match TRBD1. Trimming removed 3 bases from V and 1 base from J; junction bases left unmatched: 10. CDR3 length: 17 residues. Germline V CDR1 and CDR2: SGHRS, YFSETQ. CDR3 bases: TGCGCCAGCAGCTCCCGGACAGGGGTAATAAGGAACACTGAAGCTTTCTTT. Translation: CASSSRTGVIRNTEAFF.

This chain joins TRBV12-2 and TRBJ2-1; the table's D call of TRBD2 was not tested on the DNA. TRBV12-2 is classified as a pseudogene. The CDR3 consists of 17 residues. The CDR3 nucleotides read TGTGCAAGTCGCCTAAATGCAGGAGGGCCTTCCTACAATGAGCAGTTCTTC. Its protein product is CASRLNAGGPSYNEQFF.

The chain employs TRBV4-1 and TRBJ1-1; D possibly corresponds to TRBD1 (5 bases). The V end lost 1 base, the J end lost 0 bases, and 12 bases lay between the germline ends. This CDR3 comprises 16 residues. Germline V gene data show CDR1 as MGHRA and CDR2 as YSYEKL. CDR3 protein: CASSQARTFMNTEAFF. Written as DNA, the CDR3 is TGCGCCAGCAGCCAAGCTCGGACATTCATGAACACTGAAGCTTTCTTT.

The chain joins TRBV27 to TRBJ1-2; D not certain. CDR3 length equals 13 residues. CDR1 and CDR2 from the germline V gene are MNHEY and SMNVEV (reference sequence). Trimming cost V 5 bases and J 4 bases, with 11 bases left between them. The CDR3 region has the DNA TGTGCCAGCAGTGTGACTCGTGGCTATGGCTACACCTTC. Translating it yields CASSVTRGYGYTF.

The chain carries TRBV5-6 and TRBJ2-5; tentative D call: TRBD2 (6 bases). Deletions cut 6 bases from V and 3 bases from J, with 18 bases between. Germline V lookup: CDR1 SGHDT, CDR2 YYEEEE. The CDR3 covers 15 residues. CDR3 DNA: TGTGCCAGCACCGGTGCGGGACTGGGCAAAGAGACCCAGTACTTC. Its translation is CASTGAGLGKETQYF.

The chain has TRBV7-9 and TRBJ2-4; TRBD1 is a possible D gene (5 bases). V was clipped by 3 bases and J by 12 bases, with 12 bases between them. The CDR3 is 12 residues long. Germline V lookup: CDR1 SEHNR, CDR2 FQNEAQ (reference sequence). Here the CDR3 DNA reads TGTGCCAGCAGCTTGTCACAGGCAAGTCAGTACTTC. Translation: CASSLSQASQYF.

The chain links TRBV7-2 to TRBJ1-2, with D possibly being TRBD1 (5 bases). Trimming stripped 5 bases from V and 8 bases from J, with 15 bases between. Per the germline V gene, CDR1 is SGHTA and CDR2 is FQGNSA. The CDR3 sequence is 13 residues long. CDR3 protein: CASSPTGITGYTF. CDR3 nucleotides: TGTGCCAGCAGCCCTACAGGTATTACCGGCTACACCTTC.

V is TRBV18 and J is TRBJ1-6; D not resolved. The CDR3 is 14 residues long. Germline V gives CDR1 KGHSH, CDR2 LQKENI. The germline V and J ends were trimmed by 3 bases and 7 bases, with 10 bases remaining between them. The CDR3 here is CASSPSYSNSPLHF. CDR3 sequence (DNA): TGTGCCAGCTCACCTTCCTACAGCAATTCACCCCTCCACTTT.